One sample yielded the 21 T cell receptor beta chains listed below, sequenced in a study of T cell clonotyping in hematopoietic cell transplantation. TCRdb keeps only in-frame clones here, not all; method: immunoSEQ multiplex PCR. This repertoire shows more than 65,000 clones, approximately 94% found once; its top ten account for 1.6%. The sample comprised peripheral blood mononuclear cells. Receptors were obtained from a man in his fifties or sixties in good health. Some clones in this sample may be carry-over from other donors' samples.

CDR3 bases: TGCAGCGTTGCTGAACAGGGGGCCCCCGGTGAAGCTTTCTTT. It encodes CSVAEQGAPGEAFF. The V and J genes are TRBV29-1 and TRBJ1-1; 9 bases are shared with TRBD1. This CDR3 contains 14 residues. Germline V gene data show CDR1 as SQVTM and CDR2 as ANQGSEA. The junction had 10 bases not matched to a gene; V was cut back by 4 bases and J by 7 bases.

The rearrangement uses TRBV6-1 and TRBJ2-1; 8 nucleotides match TRBD2. Trimming at V came to 4 bases and at J to 0 bases, leaving 2 bases not matched to a gene. The CDR3 runs 15 residues. CDR1 MNHNS and CDR2 SASEGT come from the germline V gene. The CDR3: CASSVSGGSYNEQFF. CDR3 coding DNA: TGTGCCAGCAGTGTGAGCGGGGGCTCCTACAATGAGCAGTTCTTC.

V and J are TRBV9 and TRBJ1-5, with no clear D. V was cut by 0 bases and J by 2 bases, with 9 bases left in between. The length of the CDR3 is 15 residues. Germline V gene data show CDR1 as SGDLS and CDR2 as YYNGEE. This CDR3 reads CASSVGSGGNQPQHF. The DNA for the CDR3 is TGTGCCAGCAGCGTAGGTTCAGGTGGCAATCAGCCCCAGCATTTT. Full variable domain (rest looked up from reference TRBV9 and TRBJ1-5): DSGVTQTPKHLITATGQRVTLRCSPRSGDLSVYWYQQSLDQGLQFLIQYYNGEERAKGNILERFSAQQFPDLHSELNLSSLELGDSALYFCASSVGSGGNQPQHFGDGTRLSIL.

This chain joins TRBV5-1 and TRBJ1-1; 7 bases align to TRBD1. V was clipped by 1 base and J by 1 base; unmatched bases: 7. Germline V gene lookup returns CDR1 SGHRS and CDR2 YFSETQ. CDR3 size: 16 residues. The CDR3 here is CASSLTITGANTEAFF. CDR3 sequence (DNA): TGCGCCAGCAGCTTGACCATTACAGGGGCGAACACTGAAGCTTTCTTT.

This chain uses TRBV7-9 with TRBJ2-7, with TRBD1 identical over 7 bases. J lost 2 bases, V lost 5 bases, and 3 bases had no gene match. The V gene's germline CDR1 is SEHNR and CDR2 FQNEAQ (reference sequence). The CDR3 is 13 amino acids. CDR3 sequence: CASSQTGTYEQYF. The CDR3 DNA reads TGTGCCAGCAGCCAGACAGGGACCTACGAGCAGTACTTC.

This chain uses TRBV11-2 with TRBJ1-1; D unresolved. With 6 bases removed from V and 1 base from J, the gap between germline ends came to 15 bases. CDR3 length: 15 residues. Germline CDR1 and CDR2: SGHAT and FQNNGV. DNA for the CDR3: TGTGCCAGCAGATCCGTGGCAGTAGGGAACACTGAAGCTTTCTTT. This encodes CASRSVAVGNTEAFF.

The rearrangement uses TRBV28 and TRBJ1-5, with D maybe TRBD1 (5 bases). Germline V gene lookup returns CDR1 MDHEN and CDR2 SYDVKM. The ends were cut back, 3 bases at V and 5 bases at J, with 11 bases in the middle. This CDR3 has 14 amino acids. The CDR3, as DNA: TGTGCCAGCAGTTTTGGGCAAGGGGATCAGCCCCAGCATTTT. Translating gives CASSFGQGDQPQHF.

A single count supports this clone. The J gene is TRBJ1-1, the V gene TRBV29-1; the D gene is possibly TRBD1 (6 bases). The germline V gene encodes CDR1 SQVTM and CDR2 ANQGSEA. The CDR3 contains 13 residues. Trimming left V 7 bases short and J 4 bases short, with 16 bases between. Here the CDR3 reads CSADLRGSTEAFF. For the CDR3, the DNA is TGCAGCGCCGATTTAAGGGGGAGCACTGAAGCTTTCTTT.

This rearrangement joins TRBV19 to TRBJ1-2; 8 bases match TRBD1. Trimming cost V 3 bases and J 3 bases; bases outside gene matches: 6. The CDR3 covers 15 residues. Per germline, CDR1 LNHDA and CDR2 SQIVND (reference sequence). CDR3 amino acids: CASSMGPGQDYGYTF. The CDR3 DNA reads as TGTGCCAGTAGTATGGGTCCGGGACAGGACTATGGCTACACCTTC.

The chain employs TRBV29-1 and TRBJ2-7, with unresolved D. The CDR3 length is 11 residues. Per germline, CDR1 SQVTM and CDR2 ANQGSEA. Trimming stripped 6 bases from V and 0 bases from J, with 6 bases between. This CDR3 is CSVMYSYEQYF. As DNA, the CDR3 is TGCAGCGTGATGTACTCCTACGAGCAGTACTTC.

This chain links TRBV10-3 with TRBJ1-1; tentatively, D is TRBD1 (5 bases). V lost 2 bases, J lost 5 bases, and 12 bases lay in between. The CDR3 length is 14 residues. From germline, CDR1 is ENHRY and CDR2 SYGVKD. The CDR3 is CAISEKRQGTEAFF. The CDR3 nucleotides are TGTGCCATCAGTGAGAAGAGGCAGGGTACTGAAGCTTTCTTT.

This chain links TRBV28 with TRBJ2-7, with D perhaps TRBD2 (6 bases). The CDR3 has 13 residues. Germline V gives CDR1 MDHEN, CDR2 SYDVKM. V was clipped by 3 bases and J by 1 base, with 7 bases between them. The CDR3 nucleotides read TGTGCCAGCAGTTTCCGGGAGTCCTACGAGCAGTACTTC. It encodes CASSFRESYEQYF.

The chain couples TRBV19 to TRBJ1-5, with D unclear. The CDR3 loop spans 15 amino acids. Trimming stripped 5 bases from V and 6 bases from J, with 17 bases between. Germline V lookup: CDR1 LNHDA, CDR2 SQIVND (reference sequence). For the CDR3, the DNA is TGTGCCAGTAGTTCCCCGGGAGCGGACCGTCAGCCCCAGCATTTT. This sequence encodes CASSSPGADRQPQHF.

The V and J genes are TRBV10-3 and TRBJ1-3; a possible D gene is TRBD1 (6 bases). The CDR3 contains 16 residues. CDR1 and CDR2 (germline): ENHRY, SYGVKD. Deletions cut 3 bases from V and 4 bases from J, with 16 bases between. CDR3 residues: CAISEQAGVLGNTIYF. The CDR3 DNA sequence: TGTGCCATCAGTGAACAGGCAGGGGTATTGGGAAACACCATATATTTT.

This clone has only one observation. V usage is TRBV7-6 and J usage is TRBJ2-5, with unresolved D. The germline V gene has CDR1 SGHVS and CDR2 FNYEAQ. There are 12 residues in the CDR3. The V end was cut by 2 bases, the J end by 5 bases, with 6 bases between. The CDR3, as DNA: TGTGCCAGCAGCTTATCTCGGGAGACCCAGTACTTC. Translation gives CASSLSRETQYF.

V gene TRBV28 combines with J gene TRBJ1-2; D gene unclear. Germline V CDR1 and CDR2: MDHEN, SYDVKM. The CDR3 totals 13 residues. Between the trimmed V and J ends, which lost 1 base and 0 bases, there was a span of 3 bases. CDR3 sequence: CASSLYPNYGYTF. Written as DNA, the CDR3 is TGTGCCAGCAGTTTATATCCTAACTATGGCTACACCTTC.

This chain joins TRBV5-1 and TRBJ2-5, with 8 positions matching TRBD2. Germline V gene sequence: CDR1 SGHRS, CDR2 YFSETQ. V lost 5 bases, J lost 2 bases, and 5 bases stayed unmatched. The CDR3 spans 14 residues. The CDR3 DNA sequence: TGCGCCAGCAGATCCGGGGGGGGGCAAGAGACCCAGTACTTC. It yields the protein CASRSGGGQETQYF.

This sequence joins TRBV27 and TRBJ2-7; tentatively, D is TRBD1 (6 bases). The length of the CDR3 is 15 residues. V lost 8 bases, J lost 5 bases, and 22 bases lay in between. Germline loops: CDR1 MNHEY, CDR2 SMNVEV (reference sequence). The CDR3 here is CASVRIGTRGNEQYF. Here the CDR3 DNA reads TGTGCCAGCGTACGGATCGGGACAAGGGGGAACGAGCAGTACTTC.

The V gene is TRBV19, the J gene TRBJ1-1; D ambiguous. The CDR3 spans 15 residues. The germline gives CDR1 LNHDA, CDR2 SQIVND (reference sequence). V was clipped by 6 bases and J by 0 bases, with 14 bases between them. The DNA for the CDR3 is TGTGCCAGTAGCCCTCACAGTCGCTTGAACACTGAAGCTTTCTTT. It is translated as CASSPHSRLNTEAFF.

V usage is TRBV7-2 and J usage is TRBJ1-6, with 8 nucleotides matching TRBD1. Germline CDR1 reads SGHTA; CDR2 reads FQGNSA. The CDR3 runs to 15 residues. Trimming took 5 bases from V and 9 from J; bases not matched to a gene: 9. The CDR3 here is CASSPSGGSVSPLHF. For the CDR3, the DNA is TGTGCCAGCAGCCCCTCAGGGGGCTCGGTTTCACCCCTCCACTTT.

The chain employs TRBV7-9 and TRBJ2-3; tentative D call: TRBD1 (6 bases). Looked up from germline, CDR1 is SEHNR and CDR2 is FQNEAQ (reference sequence). V shed 5 bases and J shed 2 bases, with 20 bases lying between them. The CDR3 length is 17 residues. In DNA form, the CDR3 reads TGTGCCAGCAGCCCCTACAGGGAGTCCATTACCACAGATACGCAGTATTTT. This translates into CASSPYRESITTDTQYF.